This T cell receptor beta chain was sequenced in a study of cytomegalovirus exposure and HLA in healthy donors. Overall study results and limits: TCR beta chains numbering under 200 were designated cytomegalovirus-associated. Per published reports, the classifier diagnosed cytomegalovirus status with high specificity and sensitivity. According to a subsequent analysis, TCR clusters identified in the first cohort showed a tendency to co-occur across the 100 to 150 validation repertoires.

The donors were part of the validation cohort, which consisted of some 120 subjects and was separate from the first cohort of under 750 subjects. Remarks on this clone: Its antigen remains unknown.

The CDR3 has 16 amino acids. TCRdb keeps only in-frame clones here, not all; method: immunoSEQ multiplex PCR. Of some 170,000 clones in the sample, approximately 89% are singletons; the top ten hold around 7.2%. The chain joins TRBV21-1 to TRBJ2-2; the table's D call of TRBD1 was not tested on the DNA. TRBV21-1 has pseudogene status. The sequenced sample was PBMCs. This TCR was sampled from a man younger than 45 in good health and CMV-seropositive. CDR3 region: CASSKVGTQNTGELFF. CDR3 sequence (DNA): TGTGCCAGCAGCAAAGTCGGGACACAGAACACCGGGGAGCTGTTTTTT.